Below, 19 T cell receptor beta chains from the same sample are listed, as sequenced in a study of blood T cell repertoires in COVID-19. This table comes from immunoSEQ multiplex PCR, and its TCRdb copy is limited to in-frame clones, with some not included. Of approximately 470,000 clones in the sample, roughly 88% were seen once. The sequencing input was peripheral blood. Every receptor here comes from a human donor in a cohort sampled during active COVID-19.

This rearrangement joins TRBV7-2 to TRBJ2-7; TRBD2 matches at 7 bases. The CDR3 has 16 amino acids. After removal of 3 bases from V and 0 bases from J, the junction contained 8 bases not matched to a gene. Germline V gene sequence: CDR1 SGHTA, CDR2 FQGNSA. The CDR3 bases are TGTGCCAGCAGCTTTGGGGGGGGACTTAACTCCTACGAGCAGTACTTC. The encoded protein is CASSFGGGLNSYEQYF.

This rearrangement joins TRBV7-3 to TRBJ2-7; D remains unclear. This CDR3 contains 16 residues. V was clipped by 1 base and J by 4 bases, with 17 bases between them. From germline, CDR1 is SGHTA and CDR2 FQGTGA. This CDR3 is CASSLSGSPPLYEQYF. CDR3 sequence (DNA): TGTGCCAGCAGCTTAAGCGGATCGCCGCCTTTGTACGAGCAGTACTTC.

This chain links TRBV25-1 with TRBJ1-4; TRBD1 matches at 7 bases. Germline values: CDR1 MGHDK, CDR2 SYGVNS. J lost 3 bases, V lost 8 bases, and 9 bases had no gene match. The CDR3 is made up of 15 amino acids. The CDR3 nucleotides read TGTGCCAGCTGCGCTAGGACAGGTGCTAATGAAAAACTGTTTTTT. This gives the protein CASCARTGANEKLFF. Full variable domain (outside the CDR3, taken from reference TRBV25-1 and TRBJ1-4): EADIYQTPRYLVIGTGKKITLECSQTMGHDKMYWYQQDPGMELHLIHYSYGVNSTEKGDLSSESTVSRIRTEHFPLTLESARPSHTSQYLCASCARTGANEKLFFGSGTQLSVL.

This chain's CDR3 is CASSKGGTGEGGQDEKLFF. Here the CDR3 DNA reads TGTGCCAGCAGCAAAGGAGGGACAGGGGAAGGTGGTCAAGATGAAAAACTGTTTTTT. The chain joins TRBV21-1 to TRBJ1-4; the D call of TRBD1 is as the table states it, not checked on the DNA. TRBV21-1 is given as a pseudogene. The CDR3 is made up of 19 amino acids.

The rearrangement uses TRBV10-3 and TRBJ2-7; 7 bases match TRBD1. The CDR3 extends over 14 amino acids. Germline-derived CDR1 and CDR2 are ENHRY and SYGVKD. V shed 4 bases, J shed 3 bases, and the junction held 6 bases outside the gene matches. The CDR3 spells CAISGTGDIYEQYF. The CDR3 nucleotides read TGTGCCATCAGTGGGACAGGCGACATCTACGAGCAGTACTTC.

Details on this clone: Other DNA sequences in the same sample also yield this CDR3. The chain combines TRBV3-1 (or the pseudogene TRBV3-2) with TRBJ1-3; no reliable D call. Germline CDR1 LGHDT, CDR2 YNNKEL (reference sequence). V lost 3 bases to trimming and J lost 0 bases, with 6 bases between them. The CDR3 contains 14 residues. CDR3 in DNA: TGTGCCAGCAGCCACGGGTCCTCTGGAAACACCATATATTTT. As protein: CASSHGSSGNTIYF.

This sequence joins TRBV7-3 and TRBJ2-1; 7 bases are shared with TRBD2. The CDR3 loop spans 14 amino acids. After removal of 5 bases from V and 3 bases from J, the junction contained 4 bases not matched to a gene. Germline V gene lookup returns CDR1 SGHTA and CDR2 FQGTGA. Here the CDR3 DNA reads TGTGCCAGCAGCCCAAAGCGGGACTACAATGAGCAGTTCTTC. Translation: CASSPKRDYNEQFF.

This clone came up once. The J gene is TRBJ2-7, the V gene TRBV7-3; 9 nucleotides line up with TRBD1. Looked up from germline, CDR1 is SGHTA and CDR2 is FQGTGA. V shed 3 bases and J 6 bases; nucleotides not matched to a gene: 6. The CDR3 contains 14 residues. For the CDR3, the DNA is TGTGCCAGCAGCTTGCTCGGGACAGGGTCCGAGCAGTACTTC. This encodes CASSLLGTGSEQYF.

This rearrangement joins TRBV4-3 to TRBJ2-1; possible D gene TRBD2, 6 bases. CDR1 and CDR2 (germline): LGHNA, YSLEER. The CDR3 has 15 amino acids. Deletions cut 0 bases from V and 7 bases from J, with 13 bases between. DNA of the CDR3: TGCGCCAGCAGCCAAGATGGCCGAGGAGGGAATGAGCAGTTCTTC. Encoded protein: CASSQDGRGGNEQFF.

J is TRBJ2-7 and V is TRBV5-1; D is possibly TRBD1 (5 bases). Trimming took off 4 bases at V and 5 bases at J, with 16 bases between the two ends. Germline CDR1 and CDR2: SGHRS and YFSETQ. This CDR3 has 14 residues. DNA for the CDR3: TGCGCCAGCAGCCCCCTTGCAGGGCAGGACGAGCAGTACTTC. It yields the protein CASSPLAGQDEQYF.

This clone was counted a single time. In nucleotides, the CDR3 is TGTGCCAGCAGCCAATTCACAGGGGTGGATGGCTACACCTTC. This codes for CASSQFTGVDGYTF. This rearrangement joins TRBV14 to TRBJ1-2, with 7 bases aligning to TRBD1. Germline V gene data show CDR1 as SGHDN and CDR2 as FVKESK. The V gene end was trimmed by 2 bases and the J gene end by 6 bases; junction bases not matched to a gene: 6. The CDR3 has 14 amino acids.

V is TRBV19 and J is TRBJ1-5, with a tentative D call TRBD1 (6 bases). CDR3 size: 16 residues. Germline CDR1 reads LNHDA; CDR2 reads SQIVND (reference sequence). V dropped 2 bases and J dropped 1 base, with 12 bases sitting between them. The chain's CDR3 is CASSIRGGLSNQPQHF. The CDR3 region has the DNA TGTGCCAGTAGTATAAGGGGGGGGTTGAGCAATCAGCCCCAGCATTTT.

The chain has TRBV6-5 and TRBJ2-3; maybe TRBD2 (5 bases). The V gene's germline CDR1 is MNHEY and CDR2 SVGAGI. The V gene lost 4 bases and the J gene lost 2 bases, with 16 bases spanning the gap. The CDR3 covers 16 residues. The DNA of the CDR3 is TGTGCCAGCAGTTCCCCGCGAGCGGCGCACACAGATACGCAGTATTTT. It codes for CASSSPRAAHTDTQYF.

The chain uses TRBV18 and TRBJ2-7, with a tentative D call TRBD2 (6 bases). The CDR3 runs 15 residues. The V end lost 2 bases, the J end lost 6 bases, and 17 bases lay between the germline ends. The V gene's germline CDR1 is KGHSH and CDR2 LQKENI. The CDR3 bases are TGTGCCAGCTCACCAGGAGGGCCGGTCTCGGGCGAGCAGTACTTC. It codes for CASSPGGPVSGEQYF.

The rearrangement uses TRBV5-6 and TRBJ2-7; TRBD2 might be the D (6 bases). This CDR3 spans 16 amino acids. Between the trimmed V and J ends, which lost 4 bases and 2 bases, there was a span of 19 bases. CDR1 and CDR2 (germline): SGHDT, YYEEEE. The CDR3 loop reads CASSLGGQGWPYEQYF. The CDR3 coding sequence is TGTGCCAGCAGCCTGGGAGGCCAGGGTTGGCCCTACGAGCAGTACTTC.

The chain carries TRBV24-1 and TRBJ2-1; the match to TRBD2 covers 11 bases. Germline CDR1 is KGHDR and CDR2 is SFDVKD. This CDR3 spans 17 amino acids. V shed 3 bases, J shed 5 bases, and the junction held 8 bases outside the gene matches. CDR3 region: CATSDTQTSGTDNEQFF. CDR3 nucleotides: TGTGCCACCAGTGATACCCAGACTAGCGGGACTGACAATGAGCAGTTCTTC.

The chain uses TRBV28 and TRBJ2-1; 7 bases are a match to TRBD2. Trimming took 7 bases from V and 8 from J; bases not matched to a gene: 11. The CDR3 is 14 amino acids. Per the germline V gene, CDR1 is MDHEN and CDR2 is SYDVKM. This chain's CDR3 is CASKIAGGRDEQFF. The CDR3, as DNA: TGTGCCAGCAAGATAGCGGGTGGCCGGGATGAGCAGTTCTTC.

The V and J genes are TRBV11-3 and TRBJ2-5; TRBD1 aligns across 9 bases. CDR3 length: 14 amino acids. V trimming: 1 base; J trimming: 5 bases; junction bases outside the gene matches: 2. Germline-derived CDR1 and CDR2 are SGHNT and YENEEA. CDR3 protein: CASSLAGQGETQYF. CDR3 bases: TGTGCCAGCAGCTTAGCCGGACAGGGGGAGACCCAGTACTTC.

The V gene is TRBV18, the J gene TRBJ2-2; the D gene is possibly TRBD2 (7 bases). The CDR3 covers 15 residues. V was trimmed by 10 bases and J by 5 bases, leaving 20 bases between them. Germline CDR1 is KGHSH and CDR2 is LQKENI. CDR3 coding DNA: TGTGCCACCCCTCTGGGAGGGGGAAGGACCGGGGAGCTGTTTTTT. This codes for CATPLGGGRTGELFF. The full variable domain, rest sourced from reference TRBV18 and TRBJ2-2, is NAGVMQNPRHLVRRRGQEARLRCSPMKGHSHVYWYRQLPEEGLKFMVYLQKENIIDESGMPKERFSAEFPKEGPSILRIQQVVRGDSAAYFCATPLGGGRTGELFFGEGSRLTVL.